This TCR beta chain was recorded in a study of T-cell reconstitution after alpha-beta-depleted transplantation in children. Preparation of the TCRbeta library was carried out with unique molecular identifiers. TCRdb called the PCR reads again in MiXCR, with one record for every CDR3 protein. The sample carries 200,000 or so distinct CDR3 sequences, approximately 6.9% recorded once. In this sample, this clonotype turned up many times. The antigen remains unidentified. General study findings and limits: After one year, T-cell counts and TCRbeta diversity mostly came from new T cells. Reported findings indicate that, about two months after transplant, alpha-beta T cells came from several hundred expanded clones, which were derived from non-depleted graft cells.

Trimming took off 3 bases at V and 0 bases at J, with 6 bases between the two ends. CDR1 SGHVS and CDR2 FQNEAQ come from the germline V gene. The CDR3 length is 13 residues. This rearrangement joins TRBV7-8 to TRBJ2-7; D is unclear. This sample comprised PBMCs, obtained before TCRalphabeta/CD19-depleted stem cell transplant. The sequence was obtained from a boy aged 2 to 10 with acute lymphoblastic leukemia, due to receive a stem cell transplant. The CDR3, as DNA: TGTGCCAGCAGCTTCTCGAGCTCCTACGAGCAGTACTTC. The encoded protein is CASSFSSSYEQYF.